A single sample is the source of the 15 T cell receptor beta chains below, sequenced in a study of technical replicates of blood from a few donors. This table comes from immunoSEQ multiplex PCR, and its TCRdb copy is limited to in-frame clones, with some not included. The repertoire holds 65,000 to 95,000 clones, with roughly 98% as singletons. Sequencing input: T cells isolated from PBMCs. The receptors stem from a human donor in good health.

The chain combines TRBV4-1 with TRBJ2-7; 8 bases are a match to TRBD2. V lost 4 bases and J lost 3; bases outside the gene matches: 5. The V gene's germline CDR1 is MGHRA and CDR2 YSYEKL. The length of the CDR3 is 14 residues. In DNA form, the CDR3 reads TGCGCCAGCAGCCGAGCGGGAGTAGGCTACGAGCAGTACTTC. Translating gives CASSRAGVGYEQYF.

The rearrangement joins TRBV11-2 to TRBJ2-5, with D hard to call. CDR3 length: 11 amino acids. Germline lookup yields CDR1 SGHAT and CDR2 FQNNGV. Trimming cost V 5 bases and J 3 bases, with 4 bases left between them. CDR3 protein: CASSAEETQYF. DNA for the CDR3: TGTGCCAGCAGCGCAGAAGAGACCCAGTACTTC.

The chain employs TRBV7-9 and TRBJ2-7, with D possibly matching TRBD1 (5 bases). The CDR3 consists of 14 residues. Per the germline V gene, CDR1 is SEHNR and CDR2 is FQNEAQ (reference sequence). Trimming stripped 0 bases from V and 1 base from J, with 7 bases between. DNA of the CDR3: TGTGCCAGCAGCTTAGCGGGGCGGTCCTACGAGCAGTACTTC. Encoded protein: CASSLAGRSYEQYF.

The chain uses TRBV5-1 and TRBJ2-2, with no clear D. CDR1 SGHRS and CDR2 YFSETQ come from the germline V gene. The CDR3 runs to 14 residues. Trimming pared 4 bases from V and 4 bases from J, leaving 11 bases between. CDR3 amino acids: CASSRYSLTGELFF. The CDR3 nucleotides read TGCGCCAGCAGCCGATACTCCCTCACCGGGGAGCTGTTTTTT.

The gene calls are TRBV6-1 and TRBJ2-2; 7 bases align to TRBD1. The CDR3 runs to 18 residues. J gave up 1 base and V 0 bases, and 8 bases lay outside the gene matches. Germline loops: CDR1 MNHNS, CDR2 SASEGT. DNA of the CDR3: TGTGCCAGCAGTGAAGCTGCGCAGGGGGAATTGAACACCGGGGAGCTGTTTTTT. Its protein is CASSEAAQGELNTGELFF.

The CDR3 nucleotides read TGTGCCAGCAGCCGCGGGACTAGCGGTCAAGAGACCCAGTACTTC. Translating gives CASSRGTSGQETQYF. The gene calls are TRBV7-3 and TRBJ2-5, with 11 bases fitting TRBD2. Germline V gene lookup returns CDR1 SGHTA and CDR2 FQGTGA. This CDR3 comprises 15 residues. Losses at the gene ends were 5 bases for V and 2 bases for J; bases not matched to a gene: 4.

The chain joins TRBV5-4 to TRBJ1-2; 9 nucleotides match TRBD1. V lost 5 bases, J lost 4 bases, and 3 bases stayed unmatched. The CDR3 totals 13 residues. Germline CDR1 SGHNT, CDR2 YYREEE (reference sequence). CDR3 in amino acids: CASRSTGGYGYTF. The CDR3 DNA follows: TGTGCCAGCAGGTCGACAGGGGGCTATGGCTACACCTTC. The complete variable domain, with remaining parts taken from reference TRBV5-4 and TRBJ1-2, reads ETGVTQSPTHLIKTRGQQVTLRCSSQSGHNTVSWYQQALGQGPQFIFQYYREEENGRGNFPPRFSGLQFPNYSSELNVNALELDDSALYLCASRSTGGYGYTFGSGTRLTVV.

The chain joins TRBV10-3 to TRBJ2-5; perhaps TRBD2 as D (5 bases). The CDR3 covers 14 residues. Per the germline V gene, CDR1 is ENHRY and CDR2 is SYGVKD. The ends were cut back, 2 bases at V and 2 bases at J, with 9 bases in the middle. The CDR3 DNA reads as TGTGCCATCAGTGAGATTGAGCGGCAAGAGACCCAGTACTTC. This codes for CAISEIERQETQYF.

This chain links TRBV7-9 with TRBJ2-5; D is uncertain. The J call may not be correct, given that the DNA end is closer to TRBJ2-7. Germline CDR1 SEHNR, CDR2 FQNEAQ (reference sequence). The CDR3 consists of 14 residues. The CDR3 region has the DNA TGTGCCAGCAGCTTGTTTCCGGAGAAGTACGAGCAGTACTTC. Its translation is CASSLFPEKYEQYF.

The chain employs TRBV28 and TRBJ2-5; 7 nucleotides line up with TRBD1. The CDR3 totals 13 residues. Germline V gives CDR1 MDHEN, CDR2 SYDVKM. The V gene end was trimmed by 5 bases and the J gene end by 2 bases; junction bases not matched to a gene: 2. The CDR3 DNA reads TGTGCCAGCAGTGGGACAGATCAAGAGACCCAGTACTTC. Translating gives CASSGTDQETQYF.

The chain joins TRBV28 to TRBJ1-1, with D tentatively TRBD1 (5 bases). Trimming shortened V by 5 bases and J by 3 bases, and 16 bases separated the two germline ends. The CDR3 has 15 amino acids. Germline CDR1 reads MDHEN; CDR2 reads SYDVKM. CDR3 nucleotide sequence: TGTGCCAGCAGTAAGTCCGGTGGGGGGGACACTGAAGCTTTCTTT. Protein: CASSKSGGGDTEAFF.

The chain carries TRBV14 and TRBJ2-1, with TRBD1 identical over 8 bases. V was clipped by 3 bases and J by 4 bases; unmatched bases: 8. This CDR3 spans 16 amino acids. The germline V gene has CDR1 SGHDN and CDR2 FVKESK. The CDR3 spells CASSHPGTGAYNEQFF. CDR3 DNA: TGTGCCAGCAGCCACCCCGGGACAGGAGCGTACAATGAGCAGTTCTTC.

The chain recombines TRBV27 with TRBJ1-1; weak D call: TRBD1 (6 bases). Trimming cost V 2 bases and J 1 base, with 11 bases left between them. The CDR3 consists of 15 residues. Germline CDR1 is MNHEY and CDR2 is SMNVEV (reference sequence). The chain's CDR3 is CASSLNRARNTEAFF. The DNA of the CDR3 is TGTGCCAGCAGTTTAAACAGGGCGCGGAACACTGAAGCTTTCTTT.

The chain carries TRBV28 and TRBJ2-5; perhaps TRBD1 as D (6 bases). V was shortened by 4 bases and J by 3 bases, with 18 bases between the two germline ends. Germline V gene lookup returns CDR1 MDHEN and CDR2 SYDVKM. The CDR3 has 16 residues. CDR3: CASSWENREGEETQYF. DNA of the CDR3: TGTGCCAGCAGTTGGGAAAACAGGGAAGGGGAAGAGACCCAGTACTTC.

The chain is built from TRBV27 and TRBJ1-1; D unresolved. This CDR3 has 10 amino acids. V lost 8 bases and J lost 8, with 9 bases in between. The germline CDR1 and CDR2 sequences are MNHEY and SMNVEV (reference sequence). The CDR3 region has the DNA TGTGCCAGCCGGGGAACAGAAGCTTTCTTT. Translation gives CASRGTEAFF.